This T cell receptor (beta chain) was documented in a study of control samples from healthy donors and cancer patients. Sequenced by immunoSEQ multiplex PCR; TCRdb stores in-frame clones only, minus some. The table lists under 85,000 clones, about 93% of them singletons. The germline V gene encodes CDR1 SGHDN and CDR2 FVKESK. V lost 4 bases and J lost 3, with 21 bases in between. The CDR3 covers 17 residues. The genes are TRBV14 and TRBJ1-1; D may be TRBD1 (5 bases). The receptor was isolated from a woman aged 40 to 50 in good health. Input material: blood. DNA of the CDR3: TGTGCCAGCAGCCGCGCCCCCTTACAGGTCCCGGACACTGAAGCTTTCTTT. Amino acids: CASSRAPLQVPDTEAFF.